This T cell receptor beta chain was retrieved from a study of beta chain features in type 1 diabetes. Study-level points and caveats: There was no resolution here of whether HLA type influences TCRB rearrangement. Moderate but significant shortening of TCRB CDR3s was recorded in all four CD4+ subsets from Type 1 diabetes patients. Within the patient group, naive, central memory and Treg TCRB repertoires appeared more similar to each other than within healthy donors.

In this sample, this clone turned up a few times. Its target is not known. Sorting that relied on CD45RO/CCR7/CD25/CD127/CD95/CD27 yielded CD4+ naive, central memory, regulatory and stem cell-like memory cells. Expressed TCRB transcripts were sequenced because the isolated RNA had all been reverse transcribed beforehand. The repertoire was sequenced with immunoSEQ multiplex PCR; TCRdb's copy has only in-frame clones and lacks some. The sample yields around 600,000 clones, roughly an eighth seen once. Between the trimmed V and J ends, which lost 0 bases and 0 bases, there was a span of 9 bases. This CDR3 has 16 residues. Germline V CDR1 and CDR2: SEHNR, FQNEAQ (reference sequence).

This sequence originates from a man aged 30 to 39 with type 1 diabetes. V usage is TRBV7-9 and J usage is TRBJ2-4, with unresolved D. Sequenced input: naive CD4+ T cells from blood. CDR3 DNA: TGTGCCAGCAGCTTAGCGAGACATTTAGCCAAAAACATTCAGTACTTC. This translates into CASSLARHLAKNIQYF.